This TCR beta chain comes out of a study of blood T cell repertoires in COVID-19. CDR1 SGHTA and CDR2 FQGNSA come from the germline V gene. There are 14 residues in the CDR3. V shed 3 bases and J shed 5 bases, with 10 bases lying between them. Sequencing was performed with immunoSEQ multiplex PCR; in TCRdb, only in-frame clones are kept and a portion is missing. The sample holds about 230,000 clones, over 85% seen once. The sequence came from a woman in her thirties with acute COVID-19. Sequenced material: PBMCs or T cells enriched from blood (not recorded which). The rearrangement uses TRBV7-2 and TRBJ2-2; D is possibly TRBD1 (7 bases). The CDR3 protein is CASSFQGGTGELFF. In DNA, the CDR3 is TGTGCCAGCAGCTTCCAGGGGGGTACCGGGGAGCTGTTTTTT.